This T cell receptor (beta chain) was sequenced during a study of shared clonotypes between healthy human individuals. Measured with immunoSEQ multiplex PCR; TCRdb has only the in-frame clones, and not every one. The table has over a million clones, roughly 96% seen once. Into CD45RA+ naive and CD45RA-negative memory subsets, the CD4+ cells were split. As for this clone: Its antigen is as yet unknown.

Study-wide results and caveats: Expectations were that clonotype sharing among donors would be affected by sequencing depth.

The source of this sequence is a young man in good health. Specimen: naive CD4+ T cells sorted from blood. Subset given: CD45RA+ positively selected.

For the CDR3, the DNA is TGTGCCAGCTCACCACTGGGACTAGCGGCCTACAATGAGCAGTTCTTC. Encoded protein: CASSPLGLAAYNEQFF. The chain links TRBV18 to TRBJ2-1; 11 bases align to TRBD2. The CDR3 consists of 16 residues. V trimming: 1 base; J trimming: 2 bases; junction bases outside the gene matches: 1. CDR1 is KGHSH, CDR2 LQKENI, per germline.